Described below is a single TCR beta chain sequence and its context. This CDR3 is also generated by other DNA sequences in the sample. This entry comes from a study of cytomegalovirus exposure and HLA in healthy donors. The germline CDR1 and CDR2 sequences are MNHEY and SVGAGI. Trimming at V came to 6 bases and at J to 8 bases, leaving 2 bases not matched to a gene. This CDR3 is 12 amino acids long. The primer mix had 60 Vbeta and 13 Jbeta primers. Repertoires were generated with immunoSEQ multiplex PCR, while TCRdb's copy carries only in-frame clones and drops some. The sample holds 150,000 to 200,000 clones, around 78% seen once.

V and J are TRBV6-5 and TRBJ1-4; 8 bases are shared with TRBD1. This clonotype originated in a woman aged 40 to 50 in good health and CMV-seronegative. The sequenced material came from PBMCs. DNA of the CDR3: TGTGCCAGCAGCCGGGACAGGGAAAAACTGTTTTTT. Translating gives CASSRDREKLFF.